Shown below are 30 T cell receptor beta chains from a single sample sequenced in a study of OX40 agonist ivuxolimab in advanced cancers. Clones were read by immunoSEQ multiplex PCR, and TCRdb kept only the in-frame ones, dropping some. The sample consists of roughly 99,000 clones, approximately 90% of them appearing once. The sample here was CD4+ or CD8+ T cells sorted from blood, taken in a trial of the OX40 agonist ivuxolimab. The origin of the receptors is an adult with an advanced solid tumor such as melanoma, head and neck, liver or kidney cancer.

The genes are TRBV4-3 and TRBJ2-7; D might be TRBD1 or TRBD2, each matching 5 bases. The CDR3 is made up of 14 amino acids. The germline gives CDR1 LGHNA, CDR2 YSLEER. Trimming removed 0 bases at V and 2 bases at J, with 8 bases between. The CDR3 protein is CASSQEPGPYEQYF. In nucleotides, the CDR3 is TGCGCCAGCAGCCAAGAACCGGGGCCCTACGAGCAGTACTTC.

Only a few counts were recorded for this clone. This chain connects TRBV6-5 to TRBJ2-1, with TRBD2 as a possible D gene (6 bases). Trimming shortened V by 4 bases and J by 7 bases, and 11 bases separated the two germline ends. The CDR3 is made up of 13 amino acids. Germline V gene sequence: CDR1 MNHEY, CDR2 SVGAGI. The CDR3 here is CASSSAGRNEQFF. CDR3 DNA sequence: TGTGCCAGCAGTTCCGCGGGGAGGAATGAGCAGTTCTTC.

CDR3: CASSPQAPRGANEKLFF. In DNA, the CDR3 is TGTGCCAGCAGTCCGCAGGCCCCCCGGGGGGCTAATGAAAAACTGTTTTTT. V is TRBV7-8 and J is TRBJ1-4, with D perhaps TRBD1 (5 bases). The CDR3 extends over 17 amino acids. Per the germline V gene, CDR1 is SGHVS and CDR2 is FQNEAQ. V was trimmed by 6 bases and J by 3 bases, leaving 20 bases between them.

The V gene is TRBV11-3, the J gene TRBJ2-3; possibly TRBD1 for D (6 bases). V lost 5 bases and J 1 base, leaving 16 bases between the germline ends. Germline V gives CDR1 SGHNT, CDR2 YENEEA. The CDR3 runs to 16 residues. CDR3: CASSPGTTGGTDTQYF. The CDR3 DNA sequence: TGTGCCAGCAGCCCAGGGACAACCGGGGGCACAGATACGCAGTATTTT.

CDR3 loop: CASSPPPSMGDYEQYF. The CDR3 DNA reads TGTGCCAGCTCACCTCCCCCGTCCATGGGGGACTACGAGCAGTACTTC. This chain joins TRBV18 and TRBJ2-7; D is tentatively TRBD1 or TRBD2 (5 bases each). Germline values: CDR1 KGHSH, CDR2 LQKENI. The CDR3 consists of 16 residues. V gave up 3 bases and J gave up 3 bases, with 18 bases separating them.

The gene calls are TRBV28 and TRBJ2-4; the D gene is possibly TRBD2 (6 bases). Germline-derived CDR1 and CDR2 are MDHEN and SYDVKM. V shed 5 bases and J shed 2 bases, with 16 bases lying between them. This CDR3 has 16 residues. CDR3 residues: CASSMPGLASKNIQYF. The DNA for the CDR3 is TGTGCCAGCAGTATGCCGGGACTGGCGTCCAAAAACATTCAGTACTTC.

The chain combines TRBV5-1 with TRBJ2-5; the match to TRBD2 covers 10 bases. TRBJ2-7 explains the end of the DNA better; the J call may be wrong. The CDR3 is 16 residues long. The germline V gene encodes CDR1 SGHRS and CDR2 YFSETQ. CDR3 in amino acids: CASSLAVTSGVYEQYF. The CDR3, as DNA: TGCGCCAGCAGCTTGGCCGTTACTAGCGGGGTCTACGAGCAGTACTTC.

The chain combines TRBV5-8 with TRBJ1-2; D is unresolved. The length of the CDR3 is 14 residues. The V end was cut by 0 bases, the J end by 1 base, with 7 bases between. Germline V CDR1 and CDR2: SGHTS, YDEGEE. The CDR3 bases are TGTGCCAGCAGCTTGGCCCACCTTAACTATGGCTACACCTTC. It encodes CASSLAHLNYGYTF.

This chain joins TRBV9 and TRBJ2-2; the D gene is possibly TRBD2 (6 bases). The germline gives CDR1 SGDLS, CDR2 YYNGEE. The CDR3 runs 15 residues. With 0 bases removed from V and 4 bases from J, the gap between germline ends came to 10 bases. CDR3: CASSVGGVGTGELFF. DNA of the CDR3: TGTGCCAGCAGCGTAGGGGGGGTTGGCACCGGGGAGCTGTTTTTT.

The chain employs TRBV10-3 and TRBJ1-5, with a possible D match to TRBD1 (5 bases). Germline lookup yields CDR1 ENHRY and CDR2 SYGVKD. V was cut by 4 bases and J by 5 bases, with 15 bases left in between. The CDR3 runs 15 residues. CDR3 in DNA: TGTGCCATCAGTGTCGGGACGGGAAATTATCAGCCCCAGCATTTT. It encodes CAISVGTGNYQPQHF.

CDR3 sequence (DNA): TGTGCCAGCAGCTTAGGGGTGGGCGCTGAAGCTTTCTTT. Its translation is CASSLGVGAEAFF. The chain uses TRBV7-9 and TRBJ1-1; D not certain. V was pared by 1 base and J by 6 bases, with 9 bases between. Germline values: CDR1 SEHNR, CDR2 FQNEAQ (reference sequence). The CDR3 consists of 13 residues.

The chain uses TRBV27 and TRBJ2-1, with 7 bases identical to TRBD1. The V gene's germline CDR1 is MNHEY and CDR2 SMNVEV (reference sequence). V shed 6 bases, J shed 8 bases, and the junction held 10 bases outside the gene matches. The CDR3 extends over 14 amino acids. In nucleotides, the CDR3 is TGTGCCAGCAGGGACCGGGACAGATGGGATGAGCAGTTCTTC. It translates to CASRDRDRWDEQFF.

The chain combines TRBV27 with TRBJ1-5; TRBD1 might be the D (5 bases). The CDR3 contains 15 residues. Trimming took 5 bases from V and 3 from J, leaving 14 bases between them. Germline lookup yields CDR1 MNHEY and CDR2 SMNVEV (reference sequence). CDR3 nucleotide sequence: TGTGCCAGCAGTCTTATGGCAGGGCTCAATCAGCCCCAGCATTTT. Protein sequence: CASSLMAGLNQPQHF.

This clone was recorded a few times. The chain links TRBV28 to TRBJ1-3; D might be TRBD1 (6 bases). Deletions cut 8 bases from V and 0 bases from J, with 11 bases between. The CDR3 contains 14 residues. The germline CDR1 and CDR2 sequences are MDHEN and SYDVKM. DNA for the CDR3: TGTGCCAGCCGATTACAGGGCTCTGGAAACACCATATATTTT. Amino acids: CASRLQGSGNTIYF.

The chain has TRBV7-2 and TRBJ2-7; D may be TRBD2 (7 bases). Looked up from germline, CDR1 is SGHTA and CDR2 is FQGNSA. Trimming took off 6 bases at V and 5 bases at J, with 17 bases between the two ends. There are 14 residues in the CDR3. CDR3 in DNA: TGTGCCAGCAGTCCCAGGGGAGGGCGAAACGAGCAGTACTTC. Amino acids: CASSPRGGRNEQYF.

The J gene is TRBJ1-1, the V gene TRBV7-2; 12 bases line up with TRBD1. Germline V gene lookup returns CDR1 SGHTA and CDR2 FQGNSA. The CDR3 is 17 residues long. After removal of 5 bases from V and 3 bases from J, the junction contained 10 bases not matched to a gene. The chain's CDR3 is CASSRRDRGLLDTEAFF. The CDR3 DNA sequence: TGTGCCAGCAGCCGCCGGGACAGGGGGCTGCTTGACACTGAAGCTTTCTTT.

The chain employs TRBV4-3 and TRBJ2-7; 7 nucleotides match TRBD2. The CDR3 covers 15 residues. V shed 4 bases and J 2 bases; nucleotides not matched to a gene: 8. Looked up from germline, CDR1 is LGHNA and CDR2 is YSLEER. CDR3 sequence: CASSRAGTTAYEQYF. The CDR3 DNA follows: TGCGCCAGCAGCCGTGCCGGGACTACCGCCTACGAGCAGTACTTC.

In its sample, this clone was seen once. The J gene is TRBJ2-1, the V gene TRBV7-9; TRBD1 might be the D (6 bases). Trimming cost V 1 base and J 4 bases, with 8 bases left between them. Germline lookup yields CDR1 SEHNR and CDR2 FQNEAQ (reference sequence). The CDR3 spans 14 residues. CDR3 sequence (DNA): TGTGCCAGCAGCTTAGGGGGGCAGTACAATGAGCAGTTCTTC. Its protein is CASSLGGQYNEQFF. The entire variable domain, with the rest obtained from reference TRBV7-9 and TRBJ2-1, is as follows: DTGVSQNPRHKITKRGQNVTFRCDPISEHNRLYWYRQTLGQGPEFLTYFQNEAQLEKSRLLSDRFSAERPKGSFSTLEIQRTEQGDSAMYLCASSLGGQYNEQFFGPGTRLTVL.

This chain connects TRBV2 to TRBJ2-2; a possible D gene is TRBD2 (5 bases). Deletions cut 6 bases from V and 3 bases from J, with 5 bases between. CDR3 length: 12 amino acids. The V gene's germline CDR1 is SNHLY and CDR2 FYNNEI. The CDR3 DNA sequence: TGTGCCAGCAGCGGGGACACCGGGGAGCTGTTTTTT. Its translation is CASSGDTGELFF.

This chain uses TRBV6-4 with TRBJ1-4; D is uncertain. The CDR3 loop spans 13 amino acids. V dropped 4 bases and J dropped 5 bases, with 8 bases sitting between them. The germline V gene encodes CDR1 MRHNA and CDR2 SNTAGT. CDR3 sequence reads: CASSVEENEKLFF. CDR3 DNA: TGTGCCAGCAGTGTTGAGGAGAATGAAAAACTGTTTTTT.

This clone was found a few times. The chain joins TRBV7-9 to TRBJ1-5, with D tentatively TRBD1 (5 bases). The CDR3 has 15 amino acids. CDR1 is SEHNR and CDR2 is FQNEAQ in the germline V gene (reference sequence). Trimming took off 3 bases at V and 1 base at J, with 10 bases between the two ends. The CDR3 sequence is CASSLGGLSNQPQHF. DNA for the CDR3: TGTGCCAGCAGCTTGGGGGGTTTGAGCAATCAGCCCCAGCATTTT.

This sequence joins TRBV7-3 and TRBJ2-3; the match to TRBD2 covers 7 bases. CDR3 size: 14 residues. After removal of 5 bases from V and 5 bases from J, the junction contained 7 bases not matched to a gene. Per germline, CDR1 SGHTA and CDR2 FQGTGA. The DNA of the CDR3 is TGTGCCAGCAGCCCTCAAATAGCGGGAGATACGCAGTATTTT. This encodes CASSPQIAGDTQYF.

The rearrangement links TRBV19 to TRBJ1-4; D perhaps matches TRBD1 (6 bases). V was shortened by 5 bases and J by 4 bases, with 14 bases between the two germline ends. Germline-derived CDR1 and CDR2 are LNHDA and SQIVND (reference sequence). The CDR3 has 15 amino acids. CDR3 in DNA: TGTGCCAGTAGTGGGGCAGGGGCAGATAATGAAAAACTGTTTTTT. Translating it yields CASSGAGADNEKLFF.

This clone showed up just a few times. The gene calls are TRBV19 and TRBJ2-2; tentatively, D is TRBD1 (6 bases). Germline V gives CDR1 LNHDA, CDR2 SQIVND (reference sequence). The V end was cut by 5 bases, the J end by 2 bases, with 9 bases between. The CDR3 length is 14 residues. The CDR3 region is CASSGDINTGELFF. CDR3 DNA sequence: TGTGCCAGTAGTGGGGACATAAACACCGGGGAGCTGTTTTTT.

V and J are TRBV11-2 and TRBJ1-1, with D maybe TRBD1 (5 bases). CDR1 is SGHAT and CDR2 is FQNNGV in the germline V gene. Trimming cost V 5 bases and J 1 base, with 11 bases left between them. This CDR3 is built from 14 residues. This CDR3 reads CASSAWGGNTEAFF. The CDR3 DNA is TGTGCCAGCAGCGCGTGGGGGGGGAACACTGAAGCTTTCTTT.

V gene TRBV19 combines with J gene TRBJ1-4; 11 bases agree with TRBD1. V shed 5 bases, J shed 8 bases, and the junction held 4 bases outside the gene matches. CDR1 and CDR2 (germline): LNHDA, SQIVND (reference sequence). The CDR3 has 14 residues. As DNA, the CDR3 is TGTGCCAGTAGTCTGTGGACAGGGGGCGAAAAACTGTTTTTT. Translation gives CASSLWTGGEKLFF. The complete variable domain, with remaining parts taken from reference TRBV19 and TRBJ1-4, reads DGGITQSPKYLFRKEGQNVTLSCEQNLNHDAMYWYRQDPGQGLRLIYYSQIVNDFQKGDIAEGYSVSREKKESFPLTVTSAQKNPTAFYLCASSLWTGGEKLFFGSGTQLSVL.

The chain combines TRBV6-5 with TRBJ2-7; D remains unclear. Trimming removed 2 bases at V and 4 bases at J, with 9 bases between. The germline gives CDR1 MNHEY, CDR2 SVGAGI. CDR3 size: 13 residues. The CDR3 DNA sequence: TGTGCCAGCAGTTACGGCCCACAGTACGAGCAGTACTTC. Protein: CASSYGPQYEQYF.

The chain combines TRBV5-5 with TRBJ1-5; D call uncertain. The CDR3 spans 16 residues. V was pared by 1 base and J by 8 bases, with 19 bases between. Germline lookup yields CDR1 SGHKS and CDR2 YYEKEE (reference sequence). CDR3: CASSLKANSFSEPQHF. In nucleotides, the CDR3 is TGTGCCAGCAGCTTGAAAGCGAACAGTTTCAGCGAGCCCCAGCATTTT.

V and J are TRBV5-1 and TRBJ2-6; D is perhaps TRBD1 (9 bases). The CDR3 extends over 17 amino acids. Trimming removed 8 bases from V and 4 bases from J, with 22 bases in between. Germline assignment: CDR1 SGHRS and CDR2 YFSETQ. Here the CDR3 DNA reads TGCGCCAGTACCCGGGAGGGACAGGGTACCGGGGCCAACGTCCTGACTTTC. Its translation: CASTREGQGTGANVLTF.

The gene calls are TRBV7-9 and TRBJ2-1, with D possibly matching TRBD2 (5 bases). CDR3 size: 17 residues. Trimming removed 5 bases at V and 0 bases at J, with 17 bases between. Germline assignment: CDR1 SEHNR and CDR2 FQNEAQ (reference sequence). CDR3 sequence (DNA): TGTGCCAGCAGCCCCCTGATCGAGCGGTACTCCTACAATGAGCAGTTCTTC. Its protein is CASSPLIERYSYNEQFF.